The entry below gives a single T cell receptor beta chain sequence along with its context. This entry belongs to a study of blood T cell repertoires in COVID-19. About the research overall: COVID-19 samples collected from the United States, Italy and Spain covered acute and convalescent phases. T cells, B-cell-depleted T cells, or PBMCs supplied cDNA or gDNA.

Per the study methods: Nucleated cell counts were estimated from reference gene primer amplification. Clones were read by immunoSEQ multiplex PCR, and TCRdb kept only the in-frame ones, dropping some. That table is the source of V, J and clone size, and D and trimming were worked out from the DNA. The sample has over 600,000 clones, approximately 90% seen once; the top ten hold 0.2% to 0.3%. Germline assignment: CDR1 ENHRY and CDR2 SYGVKD. CDR3 size: 13 residues. V lost 4 bases, J lost 4 bases, and 5 bases lay in between. The source material was peripheral blood. V usage is TRBV10-3 and J usage is TRBJ1-6; no firm D call. The source is a woman under 30 with acute or convalescent COVID-19. CDR3 coding DNA: TGTGCCATCAGTGGCGGATATAATTCACCCCTCCACTTT. This encodes CAISGGYNSPLHF.